Following are 23 T cell receptor beta chains from one sample sequenced in a study of control samples from healthy donors and cancer patients. TCRdb's copy holds only in-frame clones and misses some; the assay was immunoSEQ multiplex PCR. Seen here are about 6,700 clones, 76% observed once, and the top ten hold approximately 15%. The sample was formalin-fixed, paraffin-embedded tissue. The receptors stem from a male donor with melanoma.

The chain joins TRBV5-1 to TRBJ1-4; the match to TRBD1 covers 10 bases. V gave up 1 base and J gave up 8 bases; unmatched junction bases: 5. CDR3 length equals 15 residues. Germline V gene sequence: CDR1 SGHRS, CDR2 YFSETQ. CDR3 residues: CASSLLGQGKEKLFF. In DNA form, the CDR3 reads TGCGCCAGCAGCTTGTTGGGACAGGGGAAGGAAAAACTGTTTTTT.

This clone was recorded once. In nucleotides, the CDR3 is TGTGCCAGTAGTTCACAGGGGTATCAGCCCCAGCATTTT. Its protein product is CASSSQGYQPQHF. The J gene is TRBJ1-5, the V gene TRBV19; 7 nucleotides match TRBD1. J lost 5 bases, V lost 5 bases, and 3 bases had no gene match. CDR3 length equals 13 residues. Germline CDR1 LNHDA, CDR2 SQIVND (reference sequence).

The chain is built from TRBV3-1 (or the pseudogene TRBV3-2) and TRBJ1-5, with D perhaps matching TRBD1 (6 bases). V lost 0 bases to trimming and J lost 6 bases, with 12 bases between them. This CDR3 comprises 15 residues. Germline CDR1 is LGHDT and CDR2 is YNNKEL (reference sequence). The CDR3 spells CASSQEWGQGQPQHF. The CDR3 DNA is TGTGCCAGCAGCCAAGAATGGGGGCAGGGTCAGCCCCAGCATTTT.

Notes on this clone: Additional DNA sequences in this sample encode the identical CDR3. The J gene is TRBJ1-2, the V gene TRBV2, with 7 bases that match TRBD1. The CDR3 has 17 residues. The V and J ends lost 5 bases and 2 bases, in that order; junction bases with no gene match: 14. Per the germline V gene, CDR1 is SNHLY and CDR2 is FYNNEI. CDR3 DNA sequence: TGTGCCAGCAGTTCCCGGGACAGAGGGACGAGAAACTATGGCTACACCTTC. This encodes CASSSRDRGTRNYGYTF.

CDR3 in amino acids: CASSSPDWNTEAFF. CDR3 DNA: TGTGCCAGCAGCTCTCCCGACTGGAACACTGAAGCTTTCTTT. This chain connects TRBV13 to TRBJ1-1; D ambiguous. The CDR3 has 14 residues. Germline-derived CDR1 and CDR2 are PRHDT and FYEKMQ (reference sequence). V shed 4 bases and J shed 1 base, with 10 bases lying between them.

V and J are TRBV6-1 and TRBJ1-5; TRBD1 agrees at 7 bases. With 6 bases clipped from V and 6 bases from J, the junction kept 14 bases outside the gene matches. CDR1 is MNHNS, CDR2 SASEGT, per germline. This CDR3 is 16 amino acids long. The CDR3 protein is CASSEMTGYVGQPQHF. The CDR3 DNA is TGTGCCAGCAGCGAAATGACAGGGTACGTGGGTCAGCCCCAGCATTTT.

This chain joins TRBV6-6 and TRBJ2-5; 9 nucleotides match TRBD1. Germline CDR1 reads MNHNY; CDR2 reads SVGAGI (reference sequence). CDR3 length: 14 residues. Unmatched junction bases numbered 6, after V lost 7 bases and J lost 3 bases. The CDR3, as DNA: TGTGCCAGCACCCCGGGACAGGGCGAAGAGACCCAGTACTTC. Translated, it gives CASTPGQGEETQYF.

V usage is TRBV7-3 and J usage is TRBJ1-3, with no clear D. Germline V CDR1 and CDR2: SGHTA, FQGTGA. The CDR3 is 15 residues long. The V end was cut by 5 bases, the J end by 4 bases, with 15 bases between. CDR3 DNA sequence: TGTGCCAGCAGCCCCGGACCCCGCGGAGGAAACACCATATATTTT. Residues: CASSPGPRGGNTIYF.

V is TRBV7-9 and J is TRBJ2-5; 8 nucleotides agree with TRBD1. The germline V gene has CDR1 SEHNR and CDR2 FQNEAQ (reference sequence). V gave up 6 bases and J gave up 4 bases; unmatched junction bases: 10. The CDR3 runs to 15 residues. This CDR3 is CASRQRTGFSETQYF. For the CDR3, the DNA is TGTGCCAGCAGACAACGGACAGGGTTTTCAGAGACCCAGTACTTC. The variable domain in full, completed from reference TRBV7-9 and TRBJ2-5, reads DTGVSQNPRHKITKRGQNVTFRCDPISEHNRLYWYRQTLGQGPEFLTYFQNEAQLEKSRLLSDRFSAERPKGSFSTLEIQRTEQGDSAMYLCASRQRTGFSETQYFGPGTRLLVL.

V and J are TRBV2 and TRBJ1-2; no clear D. CDR3 length: 14 residues. In germline, CDR1 is SNHLY, CDR2 FYNNEI. The V end lost 0 bases, the J end lost 4 bases, and 9 bases lay between the germline ends. CDR3 sequence (DNA): TGTGCCAGCAGTGAAGCGAGTGGGGTCTATGGCTACACCTTC. This codes for CASSEASGVYGYTF. The complete variable domain, with remaining parts taken from reference TRBV2 and TRBJ1-2, reads EPEVTQTPSHQVTQMGQEVILRCVPISNHLYFYWYRQILGQKVEFLVSFYNNEISEKSEIFDDQFSVERPDGSNFTLKIRSTKLEDSAMYFCASSEASGVYGYTFGSGTRLTVV.

The chain carries TRBV6-6 and TRBJ2-5; TRBD2 is a possible D gene (6 bases). The CDR3 runs 16 residues. V shed 7 bases and J shed 2 bases, with 20 bases lying between them. The V gene's germline CDR1 is MNHNY and CDR2 SVGAGI (reference sequence). CDR3 in amino acids: CASTNTGTGGQETQYF. The CDR3 nucleotides read TGTGCCAGCACTAATACCGGGACTGGGGGGCAAGAGACCCAGTACTTC.

This clone was counted between two and nine times. This sequence joins TRBV7-2 and TRBJ1-4; no clear D. The CDR3 runs to 16 residues. From germline, CDR1 is SGHTA and CDR2 FQGNSA. With 1 base removed from V and 5 bases from J, the gap between germline ends came to 14 bases. As DNA, the CDR3 is TGTGCCAGCAGCTTAGTCCGCGGAGCCCTAAATGAAAAACTGTTTTTT. Amino acid sequence: CASSLVRGALNEKLFF.

The chain recombines TRBV11-3 with TRBJ2-5; TRBD1 matches at 8 bases. Looked up from germline, CDR1 is SGHNT and CDR2 is YENEEA. The ends lost 5 bases at V and 5 bases at J; junction bases unmatched: 7. The length of the CDR3 is 14 residues. This chain's CDR3 is CASSPGTGSETQYF. DNA of the CDR3: TGTGCCAGCAGCCCCGGGACAGGCTCTGAGACCCAGTACTTC. Drawing the rest from reference TRBV11-3 and TRBJ2-5, the complete variable domain is EAGVVQSPRYKIIEKKQPVAFWCNPISGHNTLYWYLQNLGQGPELLIRYENEEAVDDSQLPKDRFSAERLKGVDSTLKIQPAELGDSAVYLCASSPGTGSETQYFGPGTRLLVL.

The genes are TRBV5-6 and TRBJ2-7, with D possibly called TRBD1 or TRBD2 (5 bases each). Between the trimmed V and J ends, which lost 4 bases and 4 bases, there was a span of 15 bases. The germline gives CDR1 SGHDT, CDR2 YYEEEE. CDR3 size: 14 residues. The CDR3 region is CASSHRQRRYEQYF. The DNA for the CDR3 is TGTGCCAGCAGCCACCGACAGAGGAGGTACGAGCAGTACTTC.

This chain uses TRBV10-2 with TRBJ2-1, with 7 bases lining up with TRBD1. V shed 8 bases and J 7 bases; nucleotides not matched to a gene: 8. The CDR3 totals 13 residues. From germline, CDR1 is WSHSY and CDR2 SAAADI. The DNA of the CDR3 is TGCGCCAGCTCATACCCAGGGGGAAATGAGCAGTTCTTC. Protein: CASSYPGGNEQFF.

The chain combines TRBV3-1 (or the pseudogene TRBV3-2) with TRBJ2-1; weak D call: TRBD1 (6 bases). The CDR3 extends over 15 amino acids. V lost 4 bases, J lost 7 bases, and 17 bases lay in between. Germline V gene data show CDR1 as LGHDT and CDR2 as YNNKEL (reference sequence). In nucleotides, the CDR3 is TGTGCCAGCAGCCCCGAAACAACAGGGTCGAATGAGCAGTTCTTC. This gives the protein CASSPETTGSNEQFF.

The chain uses TRBV6-5 and TRBJ1-3; TRBD1 is a possible D gene (6 bases). This CDR3 has 16 amino acids. Germline V lookup: CDR1 MNHEY, CDR2 SVGAGI. The V gene lost 2 bases and the J gene lost 7 bases, with 18 bases spanning the gap. This chain's CDR3 is CASSYLGTPERNTIYF. The CDR3 nucleotides are TGTGCCAGCAGTTACCTAGGGACACCGGAGCGGAACACCATATATTTT.

This chain joins TRBV6-5 and TRBJ2-2; 8 positions match TRBD1. The V segment lost 6 bases and the J segment 9 bases; nucleotides outside the gene matches: 3. Germline V lookup: CDR1 MNHEY, CDR2 SVGAGI. The CDR3 is made up of 12 amino acids. DNA of the CDR3: TGTGCCAGCAGGGACAGGGCCAGGGAGCTGTTTTTT. This translates into CASRDRARELFF.

There are a few counts of this clone. The chain has TRBV27 and TRBJ1-5; D is unclear. V lost 5 bases and J 2 bases, leaving 7 bases between the germline ends. Germline V CDR1 and CDR2: MNHEY, SMNVEV (reference sequence). There are 13 residues in the CDR3. In DNA, the CDR3 is TGTGCCAGCAGTCGCACAGGCAATCAGCCCCAGCATTTT. Its protein product is CASSRTGNQPQHF.

This chain links TRBV14 with TRBJ2-5; no clear D. Germline V gene data show CDR1 as SGHDN and CDR2 as FVKESK. V was pared by 1 base and J by 5 bases, with 11 bases between. This CDR3 is built from 14 residues. The CDR3 reads CASSQGKKIETQYF. CDR3 coding DNA: TGTGCCAGCAGCCAAGGAAAGAAGATTGAGACCCAGTACTTC.

This chain uses TRBV5-1 with TRBJ1-3, with D unresolved. Trimming left V 0 bases short and J 0 bases short, with 13 bases between. This CDR3 contains 17 residues. Looked up from germline, CDR1 is SGHRS and CDR2 is YFSETQ. CDR3 region: CASSLVSLALSGNTIYF. In nucleotides, the CDR3 is TGCGCCAGCAGCTTGGTTTCCCTGGCACTCTCTGGAAACACCATATATTTT.

The V gene is TRBV19, the J gene TRBJ2-1; 9 bases match TRBD2. This CDR3 comprises 16 residues. CDR1 is LNHDA and CDR2 is SQIVND in the germline V gene (reference sequence). V was clipped by 6 bases and J by 7 bases; unmatched bases: 13. The CDR3 is CASSARGSGGLNEQFF. The CDR3 DNA is TGTGCCAGTAGCGCCCGCGGTAGCGGGGGCTTGAATGAGCAGTTCTTC.

This clone was detected only a few times. V is TRBV4-1 and J is TRBJ1-4; no clear D gene. Trimming removed 1 base from V and 6 bases from J, with 9 bases in between. The germline V gene has CDR1 MGHRA and CDR2 YSYEKL. The CDR3 contains 14 residues. CDR3 bases: TGCGCCAGCAGCCAAGGGACTGGGGATGAAAAACTGTTTTTT. Translated, it gives CASSQGTGDEKLFF.